This TCR beta chain came from a study of human T cells and chemical hapten exposure. Study overall: Sensitization employed 2% DPC on 2 cm by 2 cm of upper inner arm skin. The scalp of each patient received a weekly diphenylcyclopropenone dose for the full approximately 25-week study.

Germline V gives CDR1 SSHAT, CDR2 FNYEAQ (reference sequence). V was shortened by 4 bases and J by 5 bases, with 8 bases between the two germline ends. There are 13 residues in the CDR3. Within the library, unique molecular identifiers were attached to each individual cDNA molecule. TCRdb redid the calling of the RACE reads with MiXCR, one entry per CDR3 protein. Among tens of thousands of distinct CDR3 sequences listed, more than 9% were seen once. The time point here: patch test 2, 6 weeks after DPC sensitization. As for treatment: therapeutic diphenylcyclopropenone sensitization with weekly scalp DPC.

This receptor was obtained from a man between 18 and 35 years old with alopecia areata. Some clones in this sample may be carry-over from other donors' samples. This chain links TRBV7-7 with TRBJ2-2; no reliable D call. The specimen comprised whole blood, sampled in connection with sensitization to the hapten diphenylcyclopropenone (DPC). DNA for the CDR3: TGTGCCAGCAGCTACCAAAAAACCGGGGAGCTGTTTTTT. It specifies CASSYQKTGELFF.